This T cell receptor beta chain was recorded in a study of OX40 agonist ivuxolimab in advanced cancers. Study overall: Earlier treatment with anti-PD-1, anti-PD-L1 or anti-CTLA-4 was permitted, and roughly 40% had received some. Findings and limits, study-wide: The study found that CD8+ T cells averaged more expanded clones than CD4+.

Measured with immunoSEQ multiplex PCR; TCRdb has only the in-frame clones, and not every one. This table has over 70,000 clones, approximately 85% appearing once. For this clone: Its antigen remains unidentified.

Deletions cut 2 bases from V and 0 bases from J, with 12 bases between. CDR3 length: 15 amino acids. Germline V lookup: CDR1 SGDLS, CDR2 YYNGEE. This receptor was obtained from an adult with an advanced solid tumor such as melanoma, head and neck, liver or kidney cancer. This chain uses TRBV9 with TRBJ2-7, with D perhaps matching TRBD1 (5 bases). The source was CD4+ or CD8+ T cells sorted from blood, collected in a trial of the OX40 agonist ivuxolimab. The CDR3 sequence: CASSVSGLSSYEQYF. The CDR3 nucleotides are TGTGCCAGCAGCGTTTCAGGGCTTAGCTCCTACGAGCAGTACTTC.